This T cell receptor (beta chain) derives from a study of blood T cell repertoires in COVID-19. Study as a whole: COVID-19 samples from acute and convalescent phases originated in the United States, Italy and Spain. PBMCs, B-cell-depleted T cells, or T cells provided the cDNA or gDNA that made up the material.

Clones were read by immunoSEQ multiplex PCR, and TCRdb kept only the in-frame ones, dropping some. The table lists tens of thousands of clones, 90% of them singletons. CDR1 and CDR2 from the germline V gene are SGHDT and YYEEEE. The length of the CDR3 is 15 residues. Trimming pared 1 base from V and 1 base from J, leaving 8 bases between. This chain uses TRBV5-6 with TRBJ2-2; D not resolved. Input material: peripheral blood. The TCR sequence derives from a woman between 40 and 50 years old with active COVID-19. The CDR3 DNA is TGTGCCAGCAGCTTGTATGAGATGAACACCGGGGAGCTGTTTTTT. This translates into CASSLYEMNTGELFF.